The 22 T cell receptor beta chains below all came from one sample that was sequenced in a study of T-cell memory formation after mild COVID-19. TCRdb passed the 5' RACE reads through MiXCR, listing each CDR3 protein once. The table records 200,000 to 250,000 distinct CDR3 sequences, over 8.5% of them present only once. The sample comprised PBMCs or a T cell subset sorted from them (not recorded which). These receptors all stem from a man aged 18 to 30 who had mild COVID-19 (a few samples of this study predate the infection). Cell type and time point are not known.

This clonotype has at least ten counts. The rearrangement links TRBV5-4 to TRBJ2-1; a possible D gene is TRBD2 (6 bases). V dropped 0 bases and J dropped 9 bases, with 7 bases sitting between them. Per the germline V gene, CDR1 is SGHNT and CDR2 is YYREEE (reference sequence). The CDR3 loop spans 12 amino acids. CDR3: CASSLDGGEQFF. The CDR3 nucleotides are TGTGCCAGCAGCTTGGACGGGGGTGAGCAGTTCTTC.

The V gene is TRBV6-5, the J gene TRBJ2-2, with 10 bases identical to TRBD1. This CDR3 spans 16 amino acids. V lost 4 bases and J lost 8; bases outside the gene matches: 10. Germline V CDR1 and CDR2: MNHEY, SVGAGI. The CDR3 DNA follows: TGTGCCAGCAGTTCCCCCGGGACAGGGGCCCATGGGGAGCTGTTTTTT. Translation: CASSSPGTGAHGELFF.

This clonotype showed up just a few times. The J gene is TRBJ2-7, the V gene TRBV5-6; maybe TRBD2 (6 bases). Germline V gene data show CDR1 as SGHDT and CDR2 as YYEEEE. This CDR3 contains 15 residues. V lost 0 bases and J lost 3, with 13 bases in between. CDR3 amino acids: CASSLVRAGNYEQYF. CDR3 in DNA: TGTGCCAGCAGCTTGGTGCGTGCGGGGAACTACGAGCAGTACTTC.

This clonotype was seen repeatedly, ten times or more. This rearrangement joins TRBV10-3 to TRBJ1-6, with D possibly being TRBD1 (6 bases). The CDR3 runs to 13 residues. With 10 bases removed from V and 7 bases from J, the gap between germline ends came to 14 bases. Germline assignment: CDR1 ENHRY and CDR2 SYGVKD. The CDR3 nucleotides are TGTGCCACCGGAGGGCAGGGGAATTCACCCCTCCACTTT. Encoded protein: CATGGQGNSPLHF.

J is TRBJ2-7 and V is TRBV4-1; maybe TRBD1 (7 bases). The CDR3 totals 17 residues. The V and J ends lost 0 bases and 3 bases respectively, with 18 bases between them. Germline V gene sequence: CDR1 MGHRA, CDR2 YSYEKL. CDR3 residues: CASSQEGGVGGLYEQYF. CDR3 nucleotides: TGCGCCAGCAGCCAAGAAGGGGGCGTTGGGGGGCTCTACGAGCAGTACTTC.

The rearrangement joins TRBV4-1 to TRBJ2-2; D ambiguous. Looked up from germline, CDR1 is MGHRA and CDR2 is YSYEKL. The CDR3 is 15 amino acids. The V end was cut by 4 bases, the J end by 5 bases, with 14 bases between. DNA for the CDR3: TGCGCCAGCAGCCCCCAGGTCTTACTGACCGGGGAGCTGTTTTTT. Translation: CASSPQVLLTGELFF.

The V call is TRBV25-1, the J call TRBJ1-2; D is unclear. V lost 6 bases and J 8 bases, leaving 10 bases between the germline ends. Germline V gene sequence: CDR1 MGHDK, CDR2 SYGVNS. The CDR3 is made up of 11 amino acids. The CDR3 is CASRDRQGYTF. The CDR3 coding sequence is TGTGCCAGCAGGGACCGACAAGGCTACACCTTC.

This clonotype came up a few times. This CDR3 reads CASTLGDTGELFF. The CDR3 DNA follows: TGTGCCAGCACTCTGGGGGACACCGGGGAGCTGTTTTTT. V and J are TRBV7-9 and TRBJ2-2; D might be TRBD1 or TRBD2, each matching 5 bases. V was cut by 7 bases and J by 3 bases, with 9 bases left in between. The CDR3 extends over 13 amino acids. From germline, CDR1 is SEHNR and CDR2 FQNEAQ (reference sequence).

The V and J genes are TRBV18 and TRBJ2-5; no definite D call. The length of the CDR3 is 12 residues. Trimming stripped 3 bases from V and 5 bases from J, with 7 bases between. The germline V gene encodes CDR1 KGHSH and CDR2 LQKENI. For the CDR3, the DNA is TGTGCCAGCTCACCGGATTTGGAGACCCAGTACTTC. Its protein product is CASSPDLETQYF.

This clonotype was detected only a few times. The chain carries TRBV9 and TRBJ1-4; TRBD1 might be the D (5 bases). Germline V gene lookup returns CDR1 SGDLS and CDR2 YYNGEE. Deletions cut 3 bases from V and 8 bases from J, with 17 bases between. The CDR3 runs 15 residues. CDR3 residues: CASSGGSGWGEKLFF. Written as DNA, the CDR3 is TGTGCCAGCAGCGGCGGATCGGGGTGGGGGGAAAAACTGTTTTTT.

This chain's CDR3 is CASSQGARANVLTF. The CDR3 DNA reads TGCGCCAGCAGCCAGGGGGCCAGGGCCAACGTCCTGACTTTC. This chain links TRBV4-3 with TRBJ2-6; maybe TRBD1 (6 bases). V dropped 3 bases and J dropped 5 bases, with 8 bases sitting between them. Germline CDR1 reads LGHNA; CDR2 reads YSLEER. This CDR3 spans 14 amino acids.

The chain uses TRBV7-9 and TRBJ1-6, with D possibly TRBD1 on 5 matching bases. The germline V and J ends were trimmed by 5 bases and 7 bases, with 12 bases remaining between them. From germline, CDR1 is SEHNR and CDR2 FQNEAQ (reference sequence). This CDR3 region has 14 residues. CDR3 in DNA: TGTGCCAGCAGCACGACAGCGACAAATTCACCCCTCCACTTT. Translation: CASSTTATNSPLHF.

The chain joins TRBV24-1 to TRBJ1-5; D possibly corresponds to TRBD1 (5 bases). CDR1 KGHDR and CDR2 SFDVKD come from the germline V gene. This CDR3 contains 14 residues. The V and J ends lost 0 bases and 5 bases respectively, with 7 bases between them. The CDR3 loop is CATSDLEGDQPQHF. In nucleotides, the CDR3 is TGTGCCACCAGTGATTTGGAAGGGGATCAGCCCCAGCATTTT.

The sample holds many counts of this clonotype. CDR3 DNA: TGTGCCAGCAGATCCGGGTTAGACAATGAGCAGTTCTTC. Translation: CASRSGLDNEQFF. The V and J genes are TRBV27 and TRBJ2-1; D ambiguous. The V end was cut by 6 bases, the J end by 5 bases, with 11 bases between. Germline V gene lookup returns CDR1 MNHEY and CDR2 SMNVEV (reference sequence). CDR3 size: 13 residues.

This clonotype was picked up a small number of times. This chain connects TRBV5-1 to TRBJ1-1, with D perhaps TRBD1 (5 bases). This CDR3 spans 13 amino acids. Deletions cut 4 bases from V and 3 bases from J, with 10 bases between. The V gene's germline CDR1 is SGHRS and CDR2 YFSETQ. CDR3 coding DNA: TGCGCCAGCAGCATCGCGGGACACACTGAAGCTTTCTTT. Amino acid sequence: CASSIAGHTEAFF.

This clonotype was counted between two and nine times. This sequence joins TRBV5-1 and TRBJ2-1, with TRBD2 matching 7 bases. V lost 0 bases and J lost 10; bases outside the gene matches: 7. Germline CDR1 reads SGHRS; CDR2 reads YFSETQ. CDR3 length equals 14 residues. CDR3 nucleotide sequence: TGCGCCAGCAGCTTGGGGACTAGTCGGTACGAGCAGTTCTTC. It encodes CASSLGTSRYEQFF.

This chain links TRBV20-1 with TRBJ2-5; 7 bases line up with TRBD2. V was clipped by 2 bases and J by 5 bases; unmatched bases: 5. CDR3 length: 13 residues. Per the germline V gene, CDR1 is DFQATT and CDR2 is SNEGSKA (reference sequence). For the CDR3, the DNA is TGCAGTGCTAGATCGACCGGGGGGGAGACCCAGTACTTC. Its translation is CSARSTGGETQYF.

Ten or more counts support this clonotype. The chain recombines TRBV18 with TRBJ2-3; D not resolved. Trimming stripped 5 bases from V and 0 bases from J, with 3 bases between. The germline gives CDR1 KGHSH, CDR2 LQKENI. The length of the CDR3 is 12 residues. The chain's CDR3 is CASSTSTDTQYF. DNA for the CDR3: TGTGCCAGCTCAACTAGCACAGATACGCAGTATTTT.

This clonotype was observed a handful of times. This chain uses TRBV10-3 with TRBJ2-5, with 9 bases identical to TRBD2. Germline trimming cut 10 bases from V and 5 bases from J; bases unmatched to any gene: 8. The length of the CDR3 is 13 residues. Germline values: CDR1 ENHRY, CDR2 SYGVKD. The CDR3 region is CATRTSEEETQYF. CDR3 bases: TGTGCCACCAGGACTAGCGAGGAGGAGACCCAGTACTTC.

This clonotype came up a few times. The V call is TRBV4-3, the J call TRBJ2-1; 8 positions match TRBD2. V lost 1 base to trimming and J lost 4 bases; unmatched junction nucleotides: 9. The V gene's germline CDR1 is LGHNA and CDR2 YSLEER. The CDR3 runs to 17 residues. The CDR3 DNA is TGCGCCAGCAGCCAAGGCCCTTCGGCGGGGGGTTACAATGAGCAGTTCTTC. It yields the protein CASSQGPSAGGYNEQFF.

This clonotype was recorded many times. In DNA form, the CDR3 reads TGCGCCAGCAGCTCGAGCGGGGGGGCGTGGAATGAGCAGTTCTTC. Its protein is CASSSSGGAWNEQFF. V and J are TRBV5-1 and TRBJ2-1, with 10 bases aligning to TRBD2. Germline V gene lookup returns CDR1 SGHRS and CDR2 YFSETQ. Trimming cost V 3 bases and J 7 bases; bases outside gene matches: 7. The CDR3 covers 15 residues.

The gene calls are TRBV27 and TRBJ1-1; D call uncertain. The V gene lost 4 bases and the J gene lost 1 base, with 7 bases spanning the gap. Germline loops: CDR1 MNHEY, CDR2 SMNVEV (reference sequence). The CDR3 extends over 13 amino acids. CDR3 sequence reads: CASSWLPNTEAFF. CDR3 nucleotide sequence: TGTGCCAGCAGTTGGCTCCCGAACACTGAAGCTTTCTTT.